Following are 10 T cell receptor beta chains from one sample sequenced in a study of T cell changes during pregnancy in multiple sclerosis. Sequencing was performed with immunoSEQ multiplex PCR; in TCRdb, only in-frame clones are kept and a portion is missing. The data hold fewer than 100,000 clones, with around 91% observed a single time. Sequenced here: peripheral blood, sampled before pregnancy. Receptors were obtained from a female donor with multiple sclerosis, enrolled in a pregnancy study.

The rearrangement joins TRBV5-4 to TRBJ2-1, with 9 bases fitting TRBD1. Germline lookup yields CDR1 SGHNT and CDR2 YYREEE (reference sequence). The ends lost 4 bases at V and 7 bases at J; junction bases unmatched: 6. CDR3 length equals 14 residues. CDR3 sequence reads: CASSRRDRANEQFF. The CDR3 region has the DNA TGTGCCAGCAGCAGGCGGGACAGGGCGAATGAGCAGTTCTTC.

The rearrangement links TRBV13 to TRBJ2-7; 7 nucleotides line up with TRBD1. The ends lost 0 bases at V and 4 bases at J; junction bases unmatched: 6. Germline V gives CDR1 PRHDT, CDR2 FYEKMQ (reference sequence). The CDR3 contains 15 residues. CDR3 nucleotide sequence: TGTGCCAGCAGCTTAGGGGCAGGGGGATATTACGAGCAGTACTTC. Translated: CASSLGAGGYYEQYF.

The genes are TRBV6-5 and TRBJ2-7; 10 positions match TRBD1. Germline V gene sequence: CDR1 MNHEY, CDR2 SVGAGI. The junction had 5 bases not matched to a gene; V was cut back by 5 bases and J by 4 bases. The CDR3 consists of 14 residues. CDR3 in DNA: TGTGCCAGCAGTCGTGACAGGGGGCTATACGAGCAGTACTTC. Translation gives CASSRDRGLYEQYF.

The chain couples TRBV19 to TRBJ1-2, with 8 positions matching TRBD1. CDR1 and CDR2 (germline): LNHDA, SQIVND (reference sequence). The CDR3 runs to 16 residues. V lost 7 bases, J lost 2 bases, and 12 bases stayed unmatched. The CDR3 region has the DNA TGTGCCAGTACCAAATCTACAGGGGGATGGAACTATGGCTACACCTTC. This gives the protein CASTKSTGGWNYGYTF.

The rearrangement joins TRBV5-1 to TRBJ1-6; 8 bases match TRBD1. Germline CDR1 is SGHRS and CDR2 is YFSETQ. This CDR3 has 15 amino acids. V was pared by 4 bases and J by 8 bases, with 8 bases of the junction left unmatched. CDR3 sequence: CASSPDRGGYSPLHF. CDR3 DNA sequence: TGCGCCAGCAGCCCAGACAGGGGCGGGTATTCACCCCTCCACTTT.

V usage is TRBV11-2 and J usage is TRBJ1-2, with a possible D match to TRBD1 (5 bases). V was shortened by 3 bases and J by 2 bases, with 10 bases between the two germline ends. The CDR3 covers 14 residues. Germline values: CDR1 SGHAT, CDR2 FQNNGV. The CDR3 loop is CASSLQGSNYGYTF. In DNA, the CDR3 is TGTGCCAGCAGCTTGCAGGGATCGAACTATGGCTACACCTTC.

The chain uses TRBV6-5 and TRBJ1-3; 7 nucleotides line up with TRBD1. The V gene's germline CDR1 is MNHEY and CDR2 SVGAGI. The CDR3 extends over 15 amino acids. The trim removed 5 bases at V and 4 bases at J, leaving 8 bases unmatched. The CDR3 bases are TGTGCCAGCAGTATAACAGGGGACACCGGAAACACCATATATTTT. Protein product: CASSITGDTGNTIYF.

This rearrangement joins TRBV10-2 to TRBJ2-5; 10 bases map to TRBD1. Germline V gene data show CDR1 as WSHSY and CDR2 as SAAADI. Losses at the gene ends were 2 bases for V and 5 bases for J; bases not matched to a gene: 5. CDR3 size: 15 residues. The DNA for the CDR3 is TGCGCCAGCAGTGAGGGGGACAGGGGAGGGGAGACCCAGTACTTC. This encodes CASSEGDRGGETQYF.

The chain couples TRBV7-8 to TRBJ1-1, with D unresolved. The CDR3 has 13 residues. The V end lost 0 bases, the J end lost 7 bases, and 9 bases lay between the germline ends. The V gene's germline CDR1 is SGHVS and CDR2 FQNEAQ. The CDR3 nucleotides are TGTGCCAGCAGCTTAGCCCGCGAGTTTGAAGCTTTCTTT. It encodes CASSLAREFEAFF.

The chain is built from TRBV5-1 and TRBJ2-3; TRBD2 matches at 10 bases. Germline CDR1 is SGHRS and CDR2 is YFSETQ. The CDR3 consists of 18 residues. J lost 2 bases, V lost 7 bases, and 16 bases had no gene match. The CDR3 is CASGLERGGLRYTDTQYF. The CDR3 coding sequence is TGCGCCAGCGGTTTGGAGCGGGGGGGCCTAAGATACACAGATACGCAGTATTTT.